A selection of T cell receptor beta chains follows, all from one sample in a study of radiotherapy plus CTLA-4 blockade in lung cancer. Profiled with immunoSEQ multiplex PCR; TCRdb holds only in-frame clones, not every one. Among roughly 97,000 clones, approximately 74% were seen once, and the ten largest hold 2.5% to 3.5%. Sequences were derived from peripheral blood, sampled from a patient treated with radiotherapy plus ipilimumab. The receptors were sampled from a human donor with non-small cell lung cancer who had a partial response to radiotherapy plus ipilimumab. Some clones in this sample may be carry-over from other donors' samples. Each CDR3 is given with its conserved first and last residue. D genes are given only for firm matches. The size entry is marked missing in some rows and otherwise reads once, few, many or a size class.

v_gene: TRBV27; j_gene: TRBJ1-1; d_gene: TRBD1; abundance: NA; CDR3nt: TGTGCCAGCAGTCCGCGACAGGGAAGCACTGAAGCTTTCTTT; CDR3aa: CASSPRQGSTEAFF
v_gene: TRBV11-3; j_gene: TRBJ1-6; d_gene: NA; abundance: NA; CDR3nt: TGTGCCAGCAGCTTAGGACAGAATGGGTCACCCCTCCACTTT; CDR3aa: CASSLGQNGSPLHF
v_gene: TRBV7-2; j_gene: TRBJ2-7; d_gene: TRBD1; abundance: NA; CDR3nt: TGTGCCAGCAGTCATGACAGGGGCTACGAGCAGTACTTC; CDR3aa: CASSHDRGYEQYF
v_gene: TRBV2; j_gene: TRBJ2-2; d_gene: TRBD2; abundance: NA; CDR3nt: TGTGCCAGCATGGAGCGGGAGACCCCCGGGGAGCTGTTTTTT; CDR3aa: CASMERETPGELFF
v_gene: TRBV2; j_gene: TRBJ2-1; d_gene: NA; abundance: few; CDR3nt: TGTGCCAGCACCGCAGCGATCAATGAGCAGTTCTTC; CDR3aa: CASTAAINEQFF
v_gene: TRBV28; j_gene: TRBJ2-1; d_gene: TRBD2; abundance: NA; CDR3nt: TGTGCCGGCAGTTTCCGATTGGCGGGGGGGAACAATGAGCAGTTCTTC; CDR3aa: CAGSFRLAGGNNEQFF
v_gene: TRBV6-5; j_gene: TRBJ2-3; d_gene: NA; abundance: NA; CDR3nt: TGTGCCAGCAGACCGGGACTGATCACAGATACGCAGTATTTT; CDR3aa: CASRPGLITDTQYF
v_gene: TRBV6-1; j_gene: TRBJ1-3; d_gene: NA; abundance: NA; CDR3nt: TGTGCCAGCCGGAGTTCTGGAAACACCATATATTTT; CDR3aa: CASRSSGNTIYF
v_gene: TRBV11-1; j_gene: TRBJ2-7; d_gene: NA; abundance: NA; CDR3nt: TGTGCCAGCCGGGGACAAGGATCCTACGAGCAGTACTTC; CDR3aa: CASRGQGSYEQYF
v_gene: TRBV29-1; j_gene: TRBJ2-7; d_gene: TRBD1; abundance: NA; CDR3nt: TGCAGCGTTCAGCCCCGACCCGGAAGGGGGCGATACGAGCAGTACTTC; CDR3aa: CSVQPRPGRGRYEQYF
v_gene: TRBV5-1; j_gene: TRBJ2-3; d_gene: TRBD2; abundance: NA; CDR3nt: TGCGCCAGCAGCTACGGACTAGCGGGAGCTCAGAGGGCAGATACGCAGTATTTT; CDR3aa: CASSYGLAGAQRADTQYF
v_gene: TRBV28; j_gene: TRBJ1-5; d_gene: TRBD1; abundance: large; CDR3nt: TGTGCCAGCAGCATAGAGGACAGGGCGGGACAGCCCCAGCATTTT; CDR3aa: CASSIEDRAGQPQHF
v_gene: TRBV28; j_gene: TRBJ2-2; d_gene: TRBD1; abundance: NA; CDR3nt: TGTGCCAGCATTAAAGGACAGGCAAAGGGGACCGGGGAGCTGTTTTTT; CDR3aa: CASIKGQAKGTGELFF
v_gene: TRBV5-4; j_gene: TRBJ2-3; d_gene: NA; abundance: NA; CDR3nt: TGTGCCAGCAGCTTTATAGGGGAAGATACGCAGTATTTT; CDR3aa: CASSFIGEDTQYF
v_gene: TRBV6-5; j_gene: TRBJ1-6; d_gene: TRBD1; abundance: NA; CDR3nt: TGTGCCAGCAGTGGGACAGGGAATTCACCCCTCCACTTT; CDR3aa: CASSGTGNSPLHF
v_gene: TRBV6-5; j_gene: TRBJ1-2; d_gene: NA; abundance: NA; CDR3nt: TGTGCCACCTTTTCGAAAGGACAGTTCTATGGCTACACCTTC; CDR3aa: CATFSKGQFYGYTF
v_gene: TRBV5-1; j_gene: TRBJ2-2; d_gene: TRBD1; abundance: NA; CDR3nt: TGCGCCAGCAGCACCGACAGGGTGAACACCGGGGAGCTGTTTTTT; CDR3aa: CASSTDRVNTGELFF
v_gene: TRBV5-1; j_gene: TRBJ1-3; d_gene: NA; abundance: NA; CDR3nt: TGCGCCAGCAGCCTGGGGCCCGGGTCCTCTGGAAACACCATATATTTT; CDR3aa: CASSLGPGSSGNTIYF
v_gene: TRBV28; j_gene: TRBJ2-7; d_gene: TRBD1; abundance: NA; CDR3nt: TGTGCCAGCAGATCCCTGGACAGGCTGATAACCTACGAGCAGTACTTC; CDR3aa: CASRSLDRLITYEQYF
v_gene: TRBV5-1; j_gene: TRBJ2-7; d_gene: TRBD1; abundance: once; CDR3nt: TGCGCCAGCAGTGACCCGGGACAGGGGGACGAGCAGTACTTC; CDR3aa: CASSDPGQGDEQYF
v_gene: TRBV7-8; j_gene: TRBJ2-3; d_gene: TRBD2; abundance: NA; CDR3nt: TGTGCCAGCAGCCCTAGAGCGGGGGGGCCTCCAGATACGCAGTATTTT; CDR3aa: CASSPRAGGPPDTQYF
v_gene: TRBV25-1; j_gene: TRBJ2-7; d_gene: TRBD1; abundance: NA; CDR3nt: TGTGCCAGCAGTGGAGGGGGCGGTCAGTACTTC; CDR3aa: CASSGGGGQYF
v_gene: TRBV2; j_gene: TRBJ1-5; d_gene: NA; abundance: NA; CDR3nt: TGTGCCACGTGTCGAATCACGGGACAGCCCCAGCATTTT; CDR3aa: CATCRITGQPQHF
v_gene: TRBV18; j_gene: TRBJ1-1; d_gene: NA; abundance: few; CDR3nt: TGTGCCAGCTCACCACCGGGGGCGAACACTGAAGCTTTCTTT; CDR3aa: CASSPPGANTEAFF
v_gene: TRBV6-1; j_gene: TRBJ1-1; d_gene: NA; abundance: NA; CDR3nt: TGTGCCAGCAGGGATGCGGGCGCTGAAGCTTTCTTT; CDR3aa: CASRDAGAEAFF
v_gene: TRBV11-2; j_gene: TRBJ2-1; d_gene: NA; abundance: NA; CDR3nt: TGTGCCAGCAGCCTAACCGACAGATACAATGAGCAGTTCTTC; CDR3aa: CASSLTDRYNEQFF
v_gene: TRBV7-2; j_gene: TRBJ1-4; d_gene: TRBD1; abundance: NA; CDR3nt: TGTGCCAGCAGCTTAAGAGGACAGGGGACGGCTAATGAAAAACTGTTTTTT; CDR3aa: CASSLRGQGTANEKLFF
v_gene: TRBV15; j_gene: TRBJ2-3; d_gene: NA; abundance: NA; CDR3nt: TGTGCCACCAGCCGACGACTAGGAACTAGCACAGATACGCAGTATTTT; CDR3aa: CATSRRLGTSTDTQYF
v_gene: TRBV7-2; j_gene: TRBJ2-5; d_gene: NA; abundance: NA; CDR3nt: TGTGCCAGCAGCCCGTACCAAGAGACCCAGTACTTC; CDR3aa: CASSPYQETQYF
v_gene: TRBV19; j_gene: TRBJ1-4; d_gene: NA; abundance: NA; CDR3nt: TGTGCCAGTAGTCTATCCAATGCGCGGGAAAAACTGTTTTTT; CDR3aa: CASSLSNAREKLFF
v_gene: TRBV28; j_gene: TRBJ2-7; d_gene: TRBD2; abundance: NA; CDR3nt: TGTGCCAGCAGTCCCGGGACTAGCGCCACCTACGAGCAGTACTTC; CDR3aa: CASSPGTSATYEQYF
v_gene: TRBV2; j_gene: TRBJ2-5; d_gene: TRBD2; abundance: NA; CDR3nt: TGTGCCAGCCGTTCGGACTCCGGGACTAGCGGGGGAGCTACCCAGTACTTC; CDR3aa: CASRSDSGTSGGATQYF
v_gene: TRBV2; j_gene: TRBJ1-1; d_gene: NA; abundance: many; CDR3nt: TGTGCCAGCAGTCTATTAGGGGAGGAGCTCACTGAAGCTTTCTTT; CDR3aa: CASSLLGEELTEAFF
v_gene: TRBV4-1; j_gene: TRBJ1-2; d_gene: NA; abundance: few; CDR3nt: TGCGCCAGCAGCCAACCAACAGGATATGGCTACACCTTC; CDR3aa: CASSQPTGYGYTF
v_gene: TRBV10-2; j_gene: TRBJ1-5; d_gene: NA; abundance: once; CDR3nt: TGCGCCAGCAGCGGGCCAGGGTTGGGGTTTATGAGCAATCAGCCCCAGCATTTT; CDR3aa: CASSGPGLGFMSNQPQHF
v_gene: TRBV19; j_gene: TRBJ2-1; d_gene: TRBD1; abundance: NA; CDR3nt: TGTGCCAGTAGTCGACAGGGGCTTGACAATGAGCAGTTCTTC; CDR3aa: CASSRQGLDNEQFF
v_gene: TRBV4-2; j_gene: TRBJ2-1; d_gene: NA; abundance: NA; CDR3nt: TGTGCCAGCAGCCAAGATCCCGGGGTCCTTTACAATGAGCAGTTCTTC; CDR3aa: CASSQDPGVLYNEQFF
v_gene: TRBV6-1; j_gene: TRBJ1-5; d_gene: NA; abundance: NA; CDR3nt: TGTGCCAGCAGGGGGCGAGGCAATCAGCCCCAGCATTTT; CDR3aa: CASRGRGNQPQHF
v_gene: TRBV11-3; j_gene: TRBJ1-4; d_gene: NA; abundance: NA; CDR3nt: TGTGCCAGCAGCTTAGAACACGGAGAGGGTAATGAAAAACTGTTTTTT; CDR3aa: CASSLEHGEGNEKLFF
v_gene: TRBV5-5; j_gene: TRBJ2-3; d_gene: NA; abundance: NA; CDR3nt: TGTGCCAGCAGCGGGGACACTTCCACAGATACGCAGTATTTT; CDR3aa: CASSGDTSTDTQYF
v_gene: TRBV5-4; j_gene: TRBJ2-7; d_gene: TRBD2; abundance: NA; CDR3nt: TGTGCCAGCAGCTTTGGACTAGATAACTACGAGCAGTACTTC; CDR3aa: CASSFGLDNYEQYF
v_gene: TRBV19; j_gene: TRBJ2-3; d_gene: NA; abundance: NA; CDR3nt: TGTGCCAGTAGCGTGACTAGCACAGATACGCAGTATTTT; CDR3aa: CASSVTSTDTQYF
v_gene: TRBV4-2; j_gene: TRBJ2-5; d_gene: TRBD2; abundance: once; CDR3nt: TGTGCCAGCAGCCAAGGACTAGCGGGGGGGCCTGAGGAGACCCAGTACTTC; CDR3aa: CASSQGLAGGPEETQYF
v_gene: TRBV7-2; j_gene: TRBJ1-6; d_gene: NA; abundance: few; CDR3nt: TGTGCCAGCAGCTTAATGGGGACTTATAATTCACCCCTCCACTTT; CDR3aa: CASSLMGTYNSPLHF
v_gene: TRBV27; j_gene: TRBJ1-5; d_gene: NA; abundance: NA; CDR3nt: TGTGCCAGCAGTCAACAGGGTGTGGGCAATCAGCCCCAGCATTTT; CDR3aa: CASSQQGVGNQPQHF
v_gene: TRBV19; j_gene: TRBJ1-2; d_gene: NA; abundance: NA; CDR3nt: TGTGCCAGTAGTATCCCTCCAGGGCAAGGCTACACCTTC; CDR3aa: CASSIPPGQGYTF
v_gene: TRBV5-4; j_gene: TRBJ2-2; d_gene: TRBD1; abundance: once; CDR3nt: TGTGCCAGCAGCAAACTGACAGGGGGCAACACCGGGGAGCTGTTTTTT; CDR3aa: CASSKLTGGNTGELFF
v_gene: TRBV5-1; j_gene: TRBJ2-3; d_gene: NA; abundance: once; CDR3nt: TGCGCCAGCAGCTTGGCGTCAGGGTGGACAGATACGCAGTATTTT; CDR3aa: CASSLASGWTDTQYF
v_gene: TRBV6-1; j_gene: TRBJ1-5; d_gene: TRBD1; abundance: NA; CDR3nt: TGTGCCAGCAGTGCACTACCCGTGGGACAGGGACGTATTGGCAATCAGCCCCAGCATTTT; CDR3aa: CASSALPVGQGRIGNQPQHF
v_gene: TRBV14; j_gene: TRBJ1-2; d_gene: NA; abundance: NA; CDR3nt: TGTGCCAGCAGCCGCCAGGGGACCGGTAACTATGGCTACACCTTC; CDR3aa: CASSRQGTGNYGYTF
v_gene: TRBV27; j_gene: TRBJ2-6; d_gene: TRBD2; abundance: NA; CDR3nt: TGTGCCAGCAGTTCGCTCCCGGGACTAGCGGGAGTTGCTGGGGCCAACGTCCTGACTTTC; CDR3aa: CASSSLPGLAGVAGANVLTF
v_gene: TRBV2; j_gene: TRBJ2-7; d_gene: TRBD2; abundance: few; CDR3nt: TGTGCCAGCAAAAGCGGGAACTCCTACGAGCAGTACTTC; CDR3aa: CASKSGNSYEQYF
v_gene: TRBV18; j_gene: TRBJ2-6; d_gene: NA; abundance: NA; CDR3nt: TGTGCCAGCTCAAACGACATCTCTGGGGCCAACGTCCTGACTTTC; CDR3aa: CASSNDISGANVLTF
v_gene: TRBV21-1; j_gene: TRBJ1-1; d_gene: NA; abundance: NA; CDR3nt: TGTGCCAGCAGCAATCACTGGGCCGGCACTGAAGCTTTCTTT; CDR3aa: CASSNHWAGTEAFF